Following are 29 T cell receptor beta chains from one sample sequenced in a study of T-cell reconstitution after alpha-beta-depleted transplantation in children. Unique molecular identifiers were used in preparing the TCRbeta library. One entry per CDR3 protein, called by TCRdb with MiXCR from the PCR reads. The table lists fewer than 700,000 distinct CDR3 sequences, over 10% of them singletons, with about 2.2% in the top ten. The input for sequencing was PBMCs, mostly from graft donor cells, taken 360 days after TCRalphabeta/CD19-depleted stem cell transplant. These receptor sequences come from a male patient younger than 18 who had a stem cell transplant for acute myeloid leukemia, so the T cells may come from the graft donor.

The V call is TRBV7-9, the J call TRBJ2-7; D tentatively fits TRBD1 or TRBD2 (5 bases each). Trimming cost V 3 bases and J 2 bases, with 11 bases left between them. The CDR3 covers 14 residues. In germline, CDR1 is SEHNR, CDR2 FQNEAQ (reference sequence). In nucleotides, the CDR3 is TGTGCCAGCAGCTTGCAACGGGGCCCCTACGAGCAGTACTTC. Encoded protein: CASSLQRGPYEQYF.

This clonotype came up a few times. The chain uses TRBV6-5 and TRBJ2-1, with D possibly being TRBD1 or TRBD2 (5 bases each). The germline CDR1 and CDR2 sequences are MNHEY and SVGAGI. The CDR3 has 11 amino acids. Trimming stripped 10 bases from V and 8 bases from J, with 12 bases between. DNA of the CDR3: TGTGCCACCAGGGAGATATATGAGCAGTTCTTC. It yields the protein CATREIYEQFF.

V and J are TRBV28 and TRBJ2-5, with 8 bases aligning to TRBD1. Germline V lookup: CDR1 MDHEN, CDR2 SYDVKM. The CDR3 covers 16 residues. With 6 bases clipped from V and 6 bases from J, the junction kept 15 bases outside the gene matches. The CDR3: CASSGRTGRVVKTQYF. The DNA for the CDR3 is TGTGCCAGCAGCGGTCGGACAGGGCGGGTCGTGAAGACCCAGTACTTC.

The V and J genes are TRBV29-1 and TRBJ2-4; 9 bases map to TRBD2. The V and J ends lost 1 base and 1 base, in that order; junction bases with no gene match: 17. The germline gives CDR1 SQVTM, CDR2 ANQGSEA. The CDR3 contains 20 residues. DNA of the CDR3: TGCAGCGTTGAAGGGGTAGGGCTAGCGGGACCCGCGGTGGCCAAAAACATTCAGTACTTC. Encoded protein: CSVEGVGLAGPAVAKNIQYF. The entire variable domain, with the rest obtained from reference TRBV29-1 and TRBJ2-4, is as follows: SAVISQKPSRDICQRGTSLTIQCQVDSQVTMMFWYRQQPGQSLTLIATANQGSEATYESGFVIDKFPISRPNLTFSTLTVSNMSPEDSSIYLCSVEGVGLAGPAVAKNIQYFGAGTRLSVL.

This clonotype was observed at least ten times. This sequence joins TRBV10-3 and TRBJ2-7; 9 bases align to TRBD1. J lost 1 base, V lost 10 bases, and 5 bases had no gene match. The V gene's germline CDR1 is ENHRY and CDR2 SYGVKD. This CDR3 has 13 amino acids. The CDR3 loop is CATGGQGSYEQYF. CDR3 sequence (DNA): TGTGCCACGGGAGGACAGGGGTCCTACGAGCAGTACTTC.

The chain uses TRBV5-5 and TRBJ2-3, with D maybe TRBD1 (6 bases). Germline V CDR1 and CDR2: SGHKS, YYEKEE (reference sequence). V was clipped by 4 bases and J by 6 bases, with 9 bases between them. The CDR3 runs 12 residues. The CDR3 DNA sequence: TGTGCCAGCAGCCTCGGACAGGATACGCAGTATTTT. It encodes CASSLGQDTQYF.

The chain joins TRBV3-1 to TRBJ2-2, with D hard to call. Trimming removed 3 bases from V and 3 bases from J, with 5 bases in between. This CDR3 comprises 13 residues. In germline, CDR1 is LGHDT, CDR2 YNNKEL (reference sequence). The DNA of the CDR3 is TGTGCCAGCAGCCAGAGGTACACCGGGGAGCTGTTTTTT. This gives the protein CASSQRYTGELFF.

The chain combines TRBV20-1 with TRBJ2-3; D is possibly TRBD2 (6 bases). The CDR3 has 12 residues. Trimming left V 7 bases short and J 5 bases short, with 13 bases between. The germline gives CDR1 DFQATT, CDR2 SNEGSKA (reference sequence). The CDR3 loop reads CSVPAGGDTQYF. The CDR3 bases are TGCAGTGTCCCGGCCGGGGGAGATACGCAGTATTTT.

Notes on this clonotype: A much more abundant neighbour one base away suggests this may be a read error. This sequence joins TRBV7-3 and TRBJ2-1, with D tentatively TRBD2 (6 bases). The germline V gene has CDR1 SGHTA and CDR2 FQGTGA. This CDR3 contains 15 residues. The CDR3 bases are TGTGCCAGCAGCTTATATCGGGGGAGTGGCAATGAGCAGTTATTC. Protein product: CASSLYRGSGNEQLF. The variable domain in full, completed from reference TRBV7-3 and TRBJ2-1, reads GAGVSQTPSNKVTEKGKYVELRCDPISGHTALYWYRQSLGQGPEFLIYFQGTGAADDSGLPNDRFFAVRPEGSVSTLKIQRTERGDSAVYLCASSLYRGSGNEQLFGPGTRLTVL.

This clonotype was seen more than once but under ten times. The chain combines TRBV3-1 with TRBJ2-3, with D uncertain. Trimming cost V 4 bases and J 6 bases, with 8 bases left between them. Germline V gene sequence: CDR1 LGHDT, CDR2 YNNKEL (reference sequence). The CDR3 consists of 12 residues. CDR3 sequence (DNA): TGTGCCAGCAGCCTCCAACTGGATACGCAGTATTTT. Its protein is CASSLQLDTQYF.

This clonotype came up a few times. This chain joins TRBV3-1 and TRBJ2-5; TRBD2 matches 12 bases. The CDR3 is 18 residues long. Germline values: CDR1 LGHDT, CDR2 YNNKEL (reference sequence). Unmatched junction bases numbered 8, after V lost 0 bases and J lost 3 bases. CDR3 coding DNA: TGTGCCAGCAGCCAAGACAGGCTAGCGGGAGGGTCAAAAGAGACCCAGTACTTC. Translation: CASSQDRLAGGSKETQYF.

The sample holds a few counts of this clonotype. The rearrangement uses TRBV28 and TRBJ1-3, with 7 bases lining up with TRBD1. Trimming removed 4 bases from V and 4 bases from J; junction bases left unmatched: 4. The CDR3 is 14 residues long. Germline CDR1 and CDR2: MDHEN and SYDVKM. The CDR3 loop reads CASSYPDRGNTIYF. CDR3 sequence (DNA): TGTGCCAGCAGTTATCCGGACAGGGGAAACACCATATATTTT.

Only a few counts were recorded for this clonotype. The chain couples TRBV12-3 or TRBV12-4 to TRBJ2-7; 7 nucleotides align to TRBD1. The CDR3 is 14 amino acids. Trimming took 4 bases from V and 4 from J; bases not matched to a gene: 7. CDR3 coding DNA: TGTGCCAGCAGTTATGAGACAGGGATATACGAGCAGTACTTC. This encodes CASSYETGIYEQYF.

This sequence joins TRBV7-2 and TRBJ2-7; 9 nucleotides align to TRBD2. CDR3 length: 16 amino acids. Trimming took 0 bases from V and 2 from J; bases not matched to a gene: 5. Germline V gene data show CDR1 as SGHTA and CDR2 as FQGNSA. CDR3 region: CASSLALAGLAYEQYF. The CDR3 DNA sequence: TGTGCCAGCAGCTTAGCCCTAGCGGGACTGGCCTACGAGCAGTACTTC.

This chain connects TRBV7-2 to TRBJ1-2; TRBD1 aligns across 12 bases. Trimming removed 4 bases from V and 8 bases from J; junction bases left unmatched: 8. This CDR3 is built from 15 residues. CDR1 and CDR2 from the germline V gene are SGHTA and FQGNSA. The CDR3 coding sequence is TGTGCCAGCAGCTCCCGGGACAGGGGGCTGGAAGGCTACACCTTC. Amino acid sequence: CASSSRDRGLEGYTF. The full variable domain, its missing parts supplied by reference TRBV7-2 and TRBJ1-2, is GAGVSQSPSNKVTEKGKDVELRCDPISGHTALYWYRQSLGQGLEFLIYFQGNSAPDKSGLPSDRFSAERTGGSVSTLTIQRTQQEDSAVYLCASSSRDRGLEGYTFGSGTRLTVV.

This clonotype showed up just a few times. The chain links TRBV5-5 to TRBJ2-7, with 7 bases that match TRBD2. J gave up 5 bases and V 5 bases, and 19 bases lay outside the gene matches. The CDR3 sequence is 17 residues long. Per germline, CDR1 SGHKS and CDR2 YYEKEE (reference sequence). CDR3 region: CASRTPLQAKRGDEQYF. As DNA, the CDR3 is TGTGCCAGCAGGACACCCCTACAGGCCAAACGGGGGGACGAGCAGTACTTC.

The sample holds many counts of this clonotype. The rearrangement links TRBV3-1 to TRBJ2-2, with D possibly TRBD2 on 5 matching bases. The germline CDR1 and CDR2 sequences are LGHDT and YNNKEL (reference sequence). V was shortened by 0 bases and J by 7 bases, with 15 bases between the two germline ends. This CDR3 comprises 16 residues. The CDR3 DNA sequence: TGTGCCAGCAGCCAAGATGGAGGCGGGTTGTTCGGGGAGCTGTTTTTT. It encodes CASSQDGGGLFGELFF.

This clonotype was seen more than once but under ten times. The V gene is TRBV20-1, the J gene TRBJ2-3; 12 nucleotides line up with TRBD2. J gave up 5 bases and V 5 bases, and 5 bases lay outside the gene matches. Germline V gives CDR1 DFQATT, CDR2 SNEGSKA (reference sequence). The CDR3 consists of 14 residues. The CDR3 DNA reads as TGCAGTGCTTCTAGCGGGAGGGCCGGAGATACGCAGTATTTT. It specifies CSASSGRAGDTQYF.

The gene calls are TRBV7-3 and TRBJ2-7; D might be TRBD1 or TRBD2, each matching 6 bases. This CDR3 region has 13 residues. Per germline, CDR1 SGHTA and CDR2 FQGTGA. Trimming stripped 5 bases from V and 7 bases from J, with 15 bases between. The CDR3 region is CASSGGPLEEQYF. As DNA, the CDR3 is TGTGCCAGCAGCGGGGGGCCCCTAGAGGAGCAGTACTTC.

Only a few counts were recorded for this clonotype. V gene TRBV7-2 combines with J gene TRBJ1-6; no definite D call. The CDR3 consists of 14 residues. The germline V gene encodes CDR1 SGHTA and CDR2 FQGNSA. V lost 5 bases and J 5 bases, leaving 10 bases between the germline ends. The CDR3 loop reads CASSPRPDNSPLHF. CDR3 nucleotides: TGTGCCAGCAGCCCAAGACCGGATAATTCACCCCTCCACTTT.

In this sample, this clonotype turned up a few times. The rearrangement uses TRBV7-3 and TRBJ2-4; 11 nucleotides agree with TRBD2. After removal of 5 bases from V and 3 bases from J, the junction contained 3 bases not matched to a gene. The germline V gene has CDR1 SGHTA and CDR2 FQGTGA. This CDR3 has 15 residues. The CDR3 loop reads CASSTTSGDKNIQYF. The CDR3 DNA is TGTGCCAGCAGCACGACTAGCGGGGACAAAAACATTCAGTACTTC. Full variable domain (missing parts from reference TRBV7-3 and TRBJ2-4): GAGVSQTPSNKVTEKGKYVELRCDPISGHTALYWYRQSLGQGPEFLIYFQGTGAADDSGLPNDRFFAVRPEGSVSTLKIQRTERGDSAVYLCASSTTSGDKNIQYFGAGTRLSVL.

The V gene is TRBV12-3 or TRBV12-4, the J gene TRBJ2-7, with a possible D match to TRBD1 (5 bases). This CDR3 has 14 residues. V was clipped by 5 bases and J by 7 bases, with 18 bases between them. The CDR3 DNA is TGTGCCAGCAGTGGGGCAGGGATGTTATTTGAGCAGTACTTC. Translation gives CASSGAGMLFEQYF.

A few counts support this clonotype. This chain uses TRBV24-1 with TRBJ2-3; TRBD2 agrees at 7 bases. This CDR3 is built from 13 residues. Germline values: CDR1 KGHDR, CDR2 SFDVKD. Trimming at V came to 2 bases and at J to 9 bases, leaving 4 bases not matched to a gene. CDR3 bases: TGTGCCACCAGTGATTACTTAGCGGGCACGCAGTATTTT. Residues: CATSDYLAGTQYF.

This chain connects TRBV14 to TRBJ2-5; 10 bases are shared with TRBD1. Germline CDR1 is SGHDN and CDR2 is FVKESK. The CDR3 spans 19 residues. J gave up 4 bases and V 0 bases, and 14 bases lay outside the gene matches. The CDR3 DNA reads as TGTGCCAGCAGCCAAGATCCTAGCCGGGACAGGGGAGGCGGAGAGACCCAGTACTTC. This codes for CASSQDPSRDRGGGETQYF.

This clonotype has a handful of counts. The chain recombines TRBV18 with TRBJ1-4; 9 nucleotides line up with TRBD1. CDR1 and CDR2 from the germline V gene are KGHSH and LQKENI. CDR3 length: 14 amino acids. Trimming removed 6 bases from V and 12 bases from J; junction bases left unmatched: 11. CDR3 in amino acids: CASSPGTGLAELFF. As DNA, the CDR3 is TGTGCCAGCTCTCCCGGGACAGGGCTGGCGGAACTGTTTTTT.

About this clonotype: One end of the junction fails to match germline, which may point to a read error. The genes are TRBV28 and TRBJ2-7, with 9 bases matching TRBD1. The germline V gene has CDR1 MDHEN and CDR2 SYDVKM. This CDR3 contains 12 residues. CDR3 sequence (DNA): TGTGCCAGCAGTTTCCCTGGGACAGGGAAAGACTTC. Its protein product is CASSFPGTGKDF. Complete variable domain (other parts from reference TRBV28 and TRBJ2-7): DVKVTQSSRYLVKRTGEKVFLECVQDMDHENMFWYRQDPGLGLRLIYFSYDVKMKEKGDIPEGYSVSREKKERFSLILESASTNQTSMYLCASSFPGTGKDFGPGTRLTVT.

This chain connects TRBV28 to TRBJ2-5, with TRBD1 identical over 10 bases. The V gene's germline CDR1 is MDHEN and CDR2 SYDVKM. Trimming cost V 5 bases and J 2 bases; bases outside gene matches: 8. The length of the CDR3 is 16 residues. CDR3 sequence reads: CASSGGTGVPQETQYF. DNA for the CDR3: TGTGCCAGCAGTGGGGGGACAGGGGTACCGCAAGAGACCCAGTACTTC.

The CDR3 coding sequence is TGCAGCGCACAAACCGGGAGGTGGGACGAGCAGTACTTC. This translates into CSAQTGRWDEQYF. The J gene is TRBJ2-7, the V gene TRBV29-1; 7 bases match TRBD2. The CDR3 extends over 13 amino acids. The J segment lost 5 bases and the V segment lost 7 bases, leaving 11 bases of the junction unmatched. In germline, CDR1 is SQVTM, CDR2 ANQGSEA.

This sequence joins TRBV7-9 and TRBJ2-5, with D perhaps assigned TRBD1 or TRBD2 (5 bases each). The CDR3 length is 15 residues. The V gene lost 5 bases and the J gene lost 3 bases, with 16 bases spanning the gap. Germline values: CDR1 SEHNR, CDR2 FQNEAQ (reference sequence). The CDR3 DNA reads TGTGCCAGCAGCCCGGGGCGAGGGAAGGAAGAGACCCAGTACTTC. Amino acids: CASSPGRGKEETQYF.